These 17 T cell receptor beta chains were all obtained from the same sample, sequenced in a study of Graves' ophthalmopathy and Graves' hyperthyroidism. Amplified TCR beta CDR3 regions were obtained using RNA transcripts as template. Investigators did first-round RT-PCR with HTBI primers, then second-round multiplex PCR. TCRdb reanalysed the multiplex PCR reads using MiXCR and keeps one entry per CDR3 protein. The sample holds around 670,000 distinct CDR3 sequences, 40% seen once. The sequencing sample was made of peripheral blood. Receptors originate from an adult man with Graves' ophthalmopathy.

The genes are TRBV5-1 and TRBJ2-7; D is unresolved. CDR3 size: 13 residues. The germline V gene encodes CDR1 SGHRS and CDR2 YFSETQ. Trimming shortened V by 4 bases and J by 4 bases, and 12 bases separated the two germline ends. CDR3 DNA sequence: TGCGCCAGCAGCAATCGTCCTGGATACGAGCAGTACTTC. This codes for CASSNRPGYEQYF.

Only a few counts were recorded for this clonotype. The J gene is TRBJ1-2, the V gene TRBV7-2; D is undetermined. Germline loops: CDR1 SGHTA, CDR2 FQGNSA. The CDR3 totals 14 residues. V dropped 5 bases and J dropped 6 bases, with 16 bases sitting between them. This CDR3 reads CASSQEGTSHGYTF. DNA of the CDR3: TGTGCCAGCAGCCAAGAAGGTACCAGCCATGGCTACACCTTC.

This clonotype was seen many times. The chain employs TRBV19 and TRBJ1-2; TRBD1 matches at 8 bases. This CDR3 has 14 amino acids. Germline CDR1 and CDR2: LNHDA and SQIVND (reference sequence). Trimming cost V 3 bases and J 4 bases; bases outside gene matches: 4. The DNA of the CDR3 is TGTGCCAGTAGTATCACCGGACAGGGCTATGGCTACACCTTC. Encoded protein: CASSITGQGYGYTF.

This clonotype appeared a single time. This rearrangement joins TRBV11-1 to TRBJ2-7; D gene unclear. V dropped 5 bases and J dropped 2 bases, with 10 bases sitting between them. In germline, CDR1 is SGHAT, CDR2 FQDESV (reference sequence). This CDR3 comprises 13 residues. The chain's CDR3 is CASSRALAYEQYF. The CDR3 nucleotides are TGTGCCAGCAGCCGGGCCCTCGCCTACGAGCAGTACTTC.

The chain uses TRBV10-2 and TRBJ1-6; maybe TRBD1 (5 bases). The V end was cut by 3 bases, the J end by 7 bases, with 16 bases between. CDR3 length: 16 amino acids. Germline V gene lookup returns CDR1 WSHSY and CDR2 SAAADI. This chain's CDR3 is CASSEPGTAPNSPLHF. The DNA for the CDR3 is TGCGCCAGCAGTGAACCCGGGACGGCCCCAAATTCACCCCTCCACTTT.

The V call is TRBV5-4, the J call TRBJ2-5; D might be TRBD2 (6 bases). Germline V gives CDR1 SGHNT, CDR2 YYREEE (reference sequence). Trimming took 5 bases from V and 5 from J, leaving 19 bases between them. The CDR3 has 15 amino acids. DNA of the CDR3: TGTGCCAGCAGTCAGAGCGGCCGGGGGTGGGAGACCCAGTACTTC. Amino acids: CASSQSGRGWETQYF. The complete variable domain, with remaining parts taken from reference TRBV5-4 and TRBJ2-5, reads ETGVTQSPTHLIKTRGQQVTLRCSSQSGHNTVSWYQQALGQGPQFIFQYYREEENGRGNFPPRFSGLQFPNYSSELNVNALELDDSALYLCASSQSGRGWETQYFGPGTRLLVL.

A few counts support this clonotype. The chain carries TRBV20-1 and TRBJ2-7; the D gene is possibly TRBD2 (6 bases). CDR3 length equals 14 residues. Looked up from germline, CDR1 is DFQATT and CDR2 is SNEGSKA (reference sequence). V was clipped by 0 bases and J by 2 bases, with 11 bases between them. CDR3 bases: TGCAGTGCTAGAGATTGGGCGGGGCCCTACGAGCAGTACTTC. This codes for CSARDWAGPYEQYF.

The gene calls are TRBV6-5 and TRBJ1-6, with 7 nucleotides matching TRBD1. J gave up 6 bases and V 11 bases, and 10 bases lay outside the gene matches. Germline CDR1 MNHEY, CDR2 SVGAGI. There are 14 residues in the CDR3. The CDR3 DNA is TGTGCCGGTAGGAAGACAGGGATTAATTCACCCCTCCACTTT. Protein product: CAGRKTGINSPLHF.

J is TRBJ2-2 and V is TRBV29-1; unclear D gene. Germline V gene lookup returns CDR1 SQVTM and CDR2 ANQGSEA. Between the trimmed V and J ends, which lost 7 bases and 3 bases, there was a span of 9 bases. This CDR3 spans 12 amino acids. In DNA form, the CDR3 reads TGCAGCGGGGCATGGGACACCGGGGAGCTGTTTTTT. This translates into CSGAWDTGELFF.

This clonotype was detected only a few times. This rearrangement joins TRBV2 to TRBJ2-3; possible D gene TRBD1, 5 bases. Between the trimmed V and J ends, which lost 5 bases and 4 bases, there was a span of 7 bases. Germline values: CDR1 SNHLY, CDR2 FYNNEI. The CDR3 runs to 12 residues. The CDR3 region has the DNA TGTGCCAGCAGTCTGACAGCAGATACGCAGTATTTT. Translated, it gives CASSLTADTQYF.

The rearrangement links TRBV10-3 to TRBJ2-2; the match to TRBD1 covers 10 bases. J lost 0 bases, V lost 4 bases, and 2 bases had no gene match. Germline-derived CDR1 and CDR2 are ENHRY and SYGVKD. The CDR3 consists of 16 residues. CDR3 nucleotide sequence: TGTGCCATCAGTGGGGGACAGGGGACGAACACCGGGGAGCTGTTTTTT. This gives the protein CAISGGQGTNTGELFF.

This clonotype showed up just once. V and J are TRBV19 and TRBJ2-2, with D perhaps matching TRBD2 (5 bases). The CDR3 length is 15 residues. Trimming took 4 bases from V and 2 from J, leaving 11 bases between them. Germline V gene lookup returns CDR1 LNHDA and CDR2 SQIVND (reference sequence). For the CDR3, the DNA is TGTGCCAGTAGTAGACCGGGGAGTAACACCGGGGAGCTGTTTTTT. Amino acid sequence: CASSRPGSNTGELFF.

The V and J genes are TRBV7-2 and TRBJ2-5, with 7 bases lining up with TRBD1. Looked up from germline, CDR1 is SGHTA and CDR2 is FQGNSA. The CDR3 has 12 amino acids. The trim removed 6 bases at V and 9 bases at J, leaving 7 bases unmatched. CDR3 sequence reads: CASRNQGVAQYF. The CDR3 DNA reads TGTGCCAGCAGAAATCAGGGGGTGGCCCAGTACTTC.

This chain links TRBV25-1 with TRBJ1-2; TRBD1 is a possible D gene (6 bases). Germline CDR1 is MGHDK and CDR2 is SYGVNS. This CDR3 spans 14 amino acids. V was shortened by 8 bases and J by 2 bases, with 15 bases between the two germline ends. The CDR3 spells CASVGQGTNYGYTF. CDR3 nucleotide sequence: TGTGCCAGCGTTGGGCAGGGGACGAACTATGGCTACACCTTC.

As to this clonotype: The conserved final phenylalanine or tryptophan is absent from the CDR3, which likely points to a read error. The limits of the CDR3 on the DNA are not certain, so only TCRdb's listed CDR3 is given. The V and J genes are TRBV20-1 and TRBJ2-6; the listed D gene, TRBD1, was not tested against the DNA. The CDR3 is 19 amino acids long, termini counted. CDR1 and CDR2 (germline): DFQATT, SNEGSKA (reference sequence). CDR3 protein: CSAGEPEGGKRSGANVLVL.

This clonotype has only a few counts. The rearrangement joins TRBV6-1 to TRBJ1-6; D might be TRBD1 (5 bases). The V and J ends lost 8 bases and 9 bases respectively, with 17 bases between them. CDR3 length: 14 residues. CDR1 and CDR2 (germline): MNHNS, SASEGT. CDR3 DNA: TGTGCCAGCGGAACTCAGGGAGGGAGTTCACCCCTCCACTTT. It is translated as CASGTQGGSSPLHF.

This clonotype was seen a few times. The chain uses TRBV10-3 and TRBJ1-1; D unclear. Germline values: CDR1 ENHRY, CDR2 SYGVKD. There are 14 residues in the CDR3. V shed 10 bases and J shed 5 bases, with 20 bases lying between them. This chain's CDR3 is CASSPARDGTEAFF. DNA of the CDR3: TGTGCCAGCAGCCCCGCGAGGGATGGGACTGAAGCTTTCTTT.